Listed below are T cell receptor beta chains from one sample, sequenced in a study of blood T cell repertoires in COVID-19. Sequencing used immunoSEQ multiplex PCR; TCRdb keeps in-frame clones, though not all of them. In the table there are 200,000 to 250,000 clones, approximately 90% of which are singletons. Material for sequencing was PBMCs or T cells enriched from blood (not recorded which). Source of these receptors: a woman younger than 45 who had recovered from COVID-19. Each CDR3 is given with its conserved first and last residue. D genes are given only for firm matches. The size entry is marked missing in some rows and otherwise reads once, few, many or a size class.

j_gene | abundance | d_gene | v_gene | CDR3aa | CDR3nt
TRBJ2-3 | - | - | TRBV6-5 | CASSFHGSTHSDTQYF | TGTGCCAGCAGTTTCCACGGGTCAACCCACTCGGATACGCAGTATTTT
TRBJ1-1 | - | - | TRBV5-5 | CASSPAGDQNTEAFF | TGTGCCAGCAGCCCAGCAGGGGACCAGAACACTGAAGCTTTCTTT
TRBJ2-7 | - | - | TRBV25-1 | CASSELDGVSGQYF | TGTGCCAGCAGTGAGTTGGACGGGGTAAGTGGGCAGTACTTC
TRBJ2-1 | once | - | TRBV6-2/TRBV6-3 | CASSYSRGSEQFF | TGTGCCAGCAGTTACTCGAGAGGTTCTGAGCAGTTCTTC
TRBJ1-1 | - | TRBD1 | TRBV9 | CASSVDLGTGGLITEAFF | TGTGCCAGCAGCGTAGACCTCGGGACAGGGGGCCTCATCACTGAAGCTTTCTTT
TRBJ1-6 | - | - | TRBV7-3 | CASSSQGSRNSPLHF | TGTGCCAGCAGCTCACAGGGCTCTAGGAATTCACCCCTCCACTTT
TRBJ1-2 | - | - | TRBV28 | CASSLMAGGSYGYTF | TGTGCCAGCAGTTTAATGGCAGGTGGGTCCTATGGCTACACCTTC
TRBJ1-5 | - | TRBD1 | TRBV27 | CASSLLGQGAQPQHF | TGTGCCAGCAGTTTACTCGGACAGGGAGCTCAGCCCCAGCATTTT
TRBJ1-6 | - | TRBD1 | TRBV7-2 | CASSGLSDRVYNSPLHF | TGTGCCAGCAGCGGACTCTCGGACAGGGTTTATAATTCACCCCTCCACTTT
TRBJ2-3 | - | TRBD1 | TRBV15 | CATSREQGTLSTDTQYF | TGTGCCACCAGCAGAGAACAGGGGACCCTTAGCACAGATACGCAGTATTTT
TRBJ2-3 | - | - | TRBV24-1 | CATSEGSGTSTDTQYF | TGTGCCACCAGTGAAGGATCCGGGACTAGCACAGATACGCAGTATTTT
TRBJ2-3 | - | - | TRBV6-6 | CASSYSGLASTDTQYF | TGTGCCAGCAGTTACTCAGGGCTAGCGAGCACAGATACGCAGTATTTT
TRBJ2-2 | - | - | TRBV5-1 | CASSLGGRPNTGELFF | TGCGCCAGCAGCTTGGGAGGTCGCCCGAACACCGGGGAGCTGTTTTTT
TRBJ1-2 | - | - | TRBV6-5 | CASRFHHNYGYTF | TGTGCCAGCAGGTTTCATCATAACTATGGCTACACCTTC
TRBJ1-2 | - | - | TRBV2 | CASSDSGDDYGYTF | TGTGCCAGCAGTGACTCCGGGGATGACTATGGCTACACCTTC
TRBJ2-7 | - | - | TRBV3-1/TRBV3-2 | CASSQDRDKSYEQYF | TGTGCCAGCAGCCAAGACCGGGATAAGTCCTACGAGCAGTACTTC
TRBJ1-2 | - | TRBD1 | TRBV7-2 | CASSLGTGSYGYTF | TGTGCCAGCAGCTTAGGGACAGGGAGCTATGGCTACACCTTC
TRBJ2-7 | - | - | TRBV25-1 | CASSEAGLTYEQYF | TGTGCCAGCAGTGAAGCGGGGTTAACCTACGAGCAGTACTTC
TRBJ1-3 | - | TRBD1 | TRBV4-3 | CASSQIGGYGNTIYF | TGCGCCAGCAGCCAGATAGGGGGCTATGGAAACACCATATATTTT
TRBJ1-1 | once | - | TRBV25-1 | CASSAGYTEAFF | TGTGCCAGCAGTGCCGGGTATACTGAAGCTTTCTTT
TRBJ1-2 | - | TRBD1 | TRBV11-2 | CASSQNRGGMYGYTF | TGTGCCAGCAGTCAAAACAGGGGCGGGATGTATGGCTACACCTTC
TRBJ1-4 | - | - | TRBV6-1 | CASSDDLLWTATNEKLFF | TGTGCCAGCAGTGACGATCTACTTTGGACAGCAACTAATGAAAAACTGTTTTTT
TRBJ2-2 | - | - | TRBV12-3/TRBV12-4 | CASGRVAGELFF | TGTGCCAGCGGGCGGGTCGCCGGGGAGCTGTTTTTT
TRBJ1-1 | - | - | TRBV11-3 | CASSLRYTEAFF | TGTGCCAGCAGCTTGAGGTACACTGAAGCTTTCTTT
TRBJ2-1 | - | TRBD2 | TRBV5-1 | CASSQSGGPYNEQFF | TGCGCCAGCAGCCAGAGCGGGGGCCCTTACAATGAGCAGTTCTTC
TRBJ1-1 | - | - | TRBV30 | CACNLGNTEAFF | TGTGCCTGTAACCTGGGCAACACTGAAGCTTTCTTT
TRBJ1-1 | - | TRBD1 | TRBV10-3 | CAISERGTGLNTEAFF | TGTGCCATCAGTGAGCGTGGGACAGGCCTGAACACTGAAGCTTTCTTT
TRBJ2-5 | few | TRBD1 | TRBV19 | CASSPGTGWGETQYF | TGTGCCAGTAGTCCCGGGACAGGTTGGGGGGAGACCCAGTACTTC
TRBJ1-5 | - | - | TRBV5-8 | CASRREGMEPQHF | TGTGCCAGCCGGAGGGAAGGGATGGAGCCCCAGCATTTT
TRBJ2-5 | - | - | TRBV18 | CASSHDRDYQETQYF | TGTGCCAGCTCCCACGACAGGGACTACCAAGAGACCCAGTACTTC